Shown below are 11 T cell receptor beta chains from a single sample sequenced in a study of glioma-infiltrating T cells after dendritic cell vaccination. Only in-frame clones appear in the TCRdb table, and some are missing; sequencing was by immunoSEQ multiplex PCR. The sample has tens of thousands of clones, roughly 80% seen once. The source material was blood, sampled before dendritic cell vaccination. The receptors were gathered from a human donor with glioblastoma.

The genes are TRBV7-6 and TRBJ1-5; D might be TRBD1 (6 bases). Germline lookup yields CDR1 SGHVS and CDR2 FNYEAQ. V lost 1 base to trimming and J lost 4 bases, with 8 bases between them. This CDR3 region has 14 residues. The CDR3 DNA sequence: TGTGCCAGCAGCTTAGGTGACAGGAATCAGCCCCAGCATTTT. This sequence encodes CASSLGDRNQPQHF.

The chain uses TRBV7-6 and TRBJ2-1; 11 positions match TRBD2. V dropped 5 bases and J dropped 9; count of bases not matched to a gene: 9. The CDR3 loop spans 15 amino acids. The V gene's germline CDR1 is SGHVS and CDR2 FNYEAQ. CDR3 in DNA: TGTGCCAGCAGCGCCCCCGCTAGCGGGGGGCGTGAGCAGTTCTTC. This gives the protein CASSAPASGGREQFF.

The chain recombines TRBV25-1 with TRBJ2-1, with TRBD1 identical over 8 bases. Germline trimming cut 7 bases from V and 9 bases from J; bases unmatched to any gene: 8. Looked up from germline, CDR1 is MGHDK and CDR2 is SYGVNS. This CDR3 has 13 amino acids. The CDR3 nucleotides read TGTGCCAGCATAAGGACAGGGTACGGTGAGCAGTTCTTC. Its protein is CASIRTGYGEQFF.

The chain links TRBV19 to TRBJ2-1; D is perhaps TRBD1 (5 bases). This CDR3 has 13 amino acids. V was shortened by 4 bases and J by 8 bases, with 12 bases between the two germline ends. Germline loops: CDR1 LNHDA, CDR2 SQIVND (reference sequence). CDR3 loop: CASSSQTEDEQFF. As DNA, the CDR3 is TGTGCCAGTAGTAGCCAGACAGAGGATGAGCAGTTCTTC.

V is TRBV4-1 and J is TRBJ2-1; TRBD1 might be the D (5 bases). This CDR3 has 15 residues. Germline V lookup: CDR1 MGHRA, CDR2 YSYEKL. V was pared by 1 base and J by 4 bases, with 11 bases between. The CDR3 spells CASSQGPGPYNEQFF. CDR3 DNA sequence: TGCGCCAGCAGCCAAGGTCCAGGGCCATACAATGAGCAGTTCTTC.

This clone was counted a single time. The genes are TRBV18 and TRBJ2-2; a weak D match, TRBD1 (6 bases). The CDR3 length is 13 residues. V lost 3 bases, J lost 4 bases, and 6 bases lay in between. Germline CDR1 is KGHSH and CDR2 is LQKENI. CDR3 residues: CASSPTGTGELFF. The DNA for the CDR3 is TGTGCCAGCTCACCGACAGGCACCGGGGAGCTGTTTTTT.

The chain is built from TRBV5-1 and TRBJ2-5; tentative D call: TRBD2 (6 bases). The CDR3 runs to 15 residues. Per germline, CDR1 SGHRS and CDR2 YFSETQ. The ends were cut back, 4 bases at V and 11 bases at J, with 24 bases in the middle. The CDR3 loop is CASSPAGDPGREQYF. The CDR3 DNA reads TGCGCCAGCAGCCCGGCCGGGGACCCGGGTCGGGAGCAGTACTTC.

V gene TRBV30 combines with J gene TRBJ2-1; D remains ambiguous. The V gene's germline CDR1 is GTSNPN and CDR2 SVGIG (reference sequence). V was cut by 0 bases and J by 9 bases, with 9 bases left in between. The CDR3 has 12 amino acids. The CDR3 DNA follows: TGTGCCTGGAGTGTATTTCGAGGTGAGCAGTTCTTC. It translates to CAWSVFRGEQFF.

V and J are TRBV5-1 and TRBJ2-7; D perhaps matches TRBD1 (5 bases). Germline values: CDR1 SGHRS, CDR2 YFSETQ. The CDR3 extends over 13 amino acids. V was shortened by 4 bases and J by 4 bases, with 12 bases between the two germline ends. In DNA form, the CDR3 reads TGCGCCAGCAGCCCGCTGCCAGGGTACGAGCAGTACTTC. Protein: CASSPLPGYEQYF.

The CDR3 spells CASSLTAYNSPLHF. The CDR3 nucleotides are TGTGCCAGCAGCTTGACAGCCTATAATTCACCCCTCCACTTT. The V call is TRBV11-3, the J call TRBJ1-6, with D possibly being TRBD1 (5 bases). Between the trimmed V and J ends, which lost 3 bases and 2 bases, there was a span of 5 bases. CDR3 length equals 14 residues. CDR1 and CDR2 (germline): SGHNT, YENEEA.

J is TRBJ1-4 and V is TRBV7-2; D gene unclear. Trimming left V 4 bases short and J 8 bases short, with 11 bases between. Germline lookup yields CDR1 SGHTA and CDR2 FQGNSA. The CDR3 totals 13 residues. Written as DNA, the CDR3 is TGTGCCAGCAGCTCCTTCTGGAGGGAAAAACTGTTTTTT. Its translation: CASSSFWREKLFF. Supplemented by reference TRBV7-2 and TRBJ1-4, the full variable domain reads GAGVSQSPSNKVTEKGKDVELRCDPISGHTALYWYRQSLGQGLEFLIYFQGNSAPDKSGLPSDRFSAERTGGSVSTLTIQRTQQEDSAVYLCASSSFWREKLFFGSGTQLSVL.